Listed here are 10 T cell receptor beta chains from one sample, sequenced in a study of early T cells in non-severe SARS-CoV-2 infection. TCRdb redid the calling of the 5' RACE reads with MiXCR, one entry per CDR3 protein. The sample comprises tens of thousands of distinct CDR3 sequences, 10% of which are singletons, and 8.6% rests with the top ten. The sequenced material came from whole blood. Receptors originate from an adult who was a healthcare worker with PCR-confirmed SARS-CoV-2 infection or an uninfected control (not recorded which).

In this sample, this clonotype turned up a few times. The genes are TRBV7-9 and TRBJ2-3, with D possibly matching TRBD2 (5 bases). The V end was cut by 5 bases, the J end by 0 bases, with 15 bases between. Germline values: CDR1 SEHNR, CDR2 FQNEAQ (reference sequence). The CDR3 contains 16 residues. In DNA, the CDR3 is TGTGCCAGCAGCCCTCTGTGGAGCGGAAGCACAGATACGCAGTATTTT. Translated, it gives CASSPLWSGSTDTQYF.

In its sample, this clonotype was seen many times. CDR3 DNA sequence: TGCGCTACAGAGTGGGAGGAGCAGTACTTC. Its protein product is CATEWEEQYF. This chain joins TRBV5-1 and TRBJ2-7, with D possibly TRBD2 on 5 matching bases. CDR1 is SGHRS, CDR2 YFSETQ, per germline. The CDR3 contains 10 residues.

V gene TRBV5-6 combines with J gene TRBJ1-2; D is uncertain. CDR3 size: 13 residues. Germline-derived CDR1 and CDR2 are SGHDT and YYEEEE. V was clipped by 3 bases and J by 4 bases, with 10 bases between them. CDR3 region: CASSYPGSYGYTF. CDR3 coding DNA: TGTGCCAGCAGCTATCCGGGTAGCTATGGCTACACCTTC.

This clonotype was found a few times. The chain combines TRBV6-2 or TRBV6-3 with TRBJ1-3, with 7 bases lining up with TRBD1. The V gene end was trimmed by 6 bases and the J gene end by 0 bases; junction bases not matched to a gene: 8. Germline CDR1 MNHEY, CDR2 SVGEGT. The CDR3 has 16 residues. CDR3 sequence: CASRKTGTHSGNTIYF. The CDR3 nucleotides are TGTGCCAGCAGGAAGACAGGGACTCACTCTGGAAACACCATATATTTT.

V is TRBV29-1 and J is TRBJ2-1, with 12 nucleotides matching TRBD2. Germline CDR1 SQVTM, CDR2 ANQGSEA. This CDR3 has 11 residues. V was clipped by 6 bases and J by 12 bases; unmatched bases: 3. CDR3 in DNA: TGCAGCGTCGGACTAGCGGGAAGGCAGTTCTTC. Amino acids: CSVGLAGRQFF.

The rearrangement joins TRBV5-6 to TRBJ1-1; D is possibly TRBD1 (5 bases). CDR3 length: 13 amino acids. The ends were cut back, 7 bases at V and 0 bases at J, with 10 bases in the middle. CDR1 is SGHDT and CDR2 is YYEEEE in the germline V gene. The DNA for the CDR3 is TGTGCCAGCGGGACGCCGATGAACACTGAAGCTTTCTTT. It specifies CASGTPMNTEAFF.

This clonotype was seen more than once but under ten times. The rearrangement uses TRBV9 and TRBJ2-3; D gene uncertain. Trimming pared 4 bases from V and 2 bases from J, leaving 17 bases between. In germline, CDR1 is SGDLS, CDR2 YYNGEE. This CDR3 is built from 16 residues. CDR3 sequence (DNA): TGTGCCAGCAGCTCTACCCTGCGGCAAGCCACAGATACGCAGTATTTT. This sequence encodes CASSSTLRQATDTQYF.

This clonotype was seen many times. This CDR3 reads CASSRDRADNQPQHF. The CDR3 DNA sequence: TGTGCCAGCAGTCGGGACAGGGCGGACAATCAGCCCCAGCATTTT. The J gene is TRBJ1-5, the V gene TRBV6-4, with TRBD1 matching 9 bases. The CDR3 covers 15 residues. Unmatched junction bases numbered 5, after V lost 5 bases and J lost 3 bases. Germline lookup yields CDR1 MRHNA and CDR2 SNTAGT.

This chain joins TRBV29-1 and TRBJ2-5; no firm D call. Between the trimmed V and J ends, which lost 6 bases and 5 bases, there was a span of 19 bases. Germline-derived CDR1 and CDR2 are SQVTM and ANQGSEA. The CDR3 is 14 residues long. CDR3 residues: CSVMSTDWVETQYF. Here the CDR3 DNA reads TGCAGCGTCATGAGCACAGACTGGGTGGAGACCCAGTACTTC. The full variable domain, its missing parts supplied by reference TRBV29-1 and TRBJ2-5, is SAVISQKPSRDICQRGTSLTIQCQVDSQVTMMFWYRQQPGQSLTLIATANQGSEATYESGFVIDKFPISRPNLTFSTLTVSNMSPEDSSIYLCSVMSTDWVETQYFGPGTRLLVL.

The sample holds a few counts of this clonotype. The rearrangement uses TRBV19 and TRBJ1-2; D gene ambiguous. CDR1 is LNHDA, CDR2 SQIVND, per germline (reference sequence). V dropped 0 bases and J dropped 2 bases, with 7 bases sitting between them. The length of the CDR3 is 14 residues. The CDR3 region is CASSIDMGNYGYTF. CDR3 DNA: TGTGCCAGTAGTATAGATATGGGAAACTATGGCTACACCTTC.